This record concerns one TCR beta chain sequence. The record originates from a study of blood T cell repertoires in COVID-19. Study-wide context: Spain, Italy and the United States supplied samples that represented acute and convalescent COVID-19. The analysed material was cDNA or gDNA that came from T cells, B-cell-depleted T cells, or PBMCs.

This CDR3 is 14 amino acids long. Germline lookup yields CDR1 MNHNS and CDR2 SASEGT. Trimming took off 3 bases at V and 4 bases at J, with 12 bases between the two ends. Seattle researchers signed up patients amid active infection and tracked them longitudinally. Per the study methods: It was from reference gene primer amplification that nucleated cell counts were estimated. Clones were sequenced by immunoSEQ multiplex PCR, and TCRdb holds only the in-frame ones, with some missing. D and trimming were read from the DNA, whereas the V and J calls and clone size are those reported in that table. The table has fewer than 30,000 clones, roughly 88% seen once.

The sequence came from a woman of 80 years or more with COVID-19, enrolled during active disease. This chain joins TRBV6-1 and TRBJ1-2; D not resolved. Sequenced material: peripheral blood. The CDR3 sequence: CASSEWAGGYGYTF. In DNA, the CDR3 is TGTGCCAGCAGTGAGTGGGCGGGAGGCTATGGCTACACCTTC.